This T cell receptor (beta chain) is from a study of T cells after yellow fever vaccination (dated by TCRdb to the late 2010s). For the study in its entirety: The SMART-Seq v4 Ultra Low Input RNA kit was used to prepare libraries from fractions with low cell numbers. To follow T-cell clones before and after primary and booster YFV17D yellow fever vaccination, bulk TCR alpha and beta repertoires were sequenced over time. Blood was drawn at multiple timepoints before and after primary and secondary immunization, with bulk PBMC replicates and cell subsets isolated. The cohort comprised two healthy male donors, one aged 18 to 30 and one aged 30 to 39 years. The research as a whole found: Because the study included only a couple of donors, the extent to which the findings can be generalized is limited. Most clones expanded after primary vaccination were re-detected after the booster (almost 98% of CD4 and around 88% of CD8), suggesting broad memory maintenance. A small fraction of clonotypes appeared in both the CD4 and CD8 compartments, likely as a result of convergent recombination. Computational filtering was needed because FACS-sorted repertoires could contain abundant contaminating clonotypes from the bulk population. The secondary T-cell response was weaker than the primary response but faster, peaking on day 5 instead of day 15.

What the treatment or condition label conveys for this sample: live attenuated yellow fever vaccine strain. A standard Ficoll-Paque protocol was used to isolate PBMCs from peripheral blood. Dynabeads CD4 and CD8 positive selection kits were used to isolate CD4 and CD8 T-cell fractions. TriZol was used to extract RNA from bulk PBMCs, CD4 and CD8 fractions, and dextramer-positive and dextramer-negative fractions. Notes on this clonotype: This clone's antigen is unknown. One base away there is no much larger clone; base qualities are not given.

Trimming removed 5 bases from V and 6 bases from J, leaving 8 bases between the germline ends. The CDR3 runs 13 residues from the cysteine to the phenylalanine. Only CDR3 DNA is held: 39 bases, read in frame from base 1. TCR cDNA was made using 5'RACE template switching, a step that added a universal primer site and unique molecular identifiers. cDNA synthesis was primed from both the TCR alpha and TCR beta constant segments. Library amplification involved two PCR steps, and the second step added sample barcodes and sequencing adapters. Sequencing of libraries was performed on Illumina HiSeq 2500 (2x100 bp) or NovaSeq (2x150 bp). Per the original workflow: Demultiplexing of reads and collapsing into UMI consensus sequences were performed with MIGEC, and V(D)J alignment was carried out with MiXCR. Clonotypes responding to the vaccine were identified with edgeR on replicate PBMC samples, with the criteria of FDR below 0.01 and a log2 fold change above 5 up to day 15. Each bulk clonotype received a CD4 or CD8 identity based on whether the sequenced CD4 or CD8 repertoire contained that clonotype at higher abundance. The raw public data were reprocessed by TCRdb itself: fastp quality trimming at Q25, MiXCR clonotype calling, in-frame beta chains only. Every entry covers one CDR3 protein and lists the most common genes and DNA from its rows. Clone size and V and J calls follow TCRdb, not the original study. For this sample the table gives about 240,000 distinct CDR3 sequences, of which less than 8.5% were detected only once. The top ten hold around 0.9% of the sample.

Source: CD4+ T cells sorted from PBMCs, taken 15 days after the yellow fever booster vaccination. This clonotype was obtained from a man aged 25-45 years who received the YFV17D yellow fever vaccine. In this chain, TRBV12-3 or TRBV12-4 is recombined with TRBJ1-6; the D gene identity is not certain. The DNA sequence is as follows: TGTGCCAGCAGTGGCACGGCTAATTCACCCCTCCACTTT. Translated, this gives CASSGTANSPLHF.